A selection of T cell receptor beta chains follows, all from one sample in a study of T cell responses to AZD1222 COVID-19 vaccine. Sequenced by immunoSEQ multiplex PCR; TCRdb stores in-frame clones only, minus some. The sample has some 170,000 clones, approximately 90% seen once. The sample consisted of peripheral blood, taken 28 days after the second dose of the MenACWY control vaccine. These receptors all come from an adult who received the MenACWY meningococcal vaccine as a control. Both conserved end residues are part of each CDR3. A D gene is named only where the DNA matches it firmly. A clone size is listed for some rows: how often the clone was seen (once, few, many), or a class if it is expanded.

CDR3	DNA	D	size	V	J
CAWSRLTRADEQYF	TGTGCCTGGTCGAGGCTCACCAGGGCCGACGAGCAGTACTTC	NA	NA	TRBV30	TRBJ2-7
CASSRGAGLNIQYF	TGTGCCAGCAGCCGAGGGGCCGGTCTGAACATTCAGTACTTC	NA	NA	TRBV7-9	TRBJ2-4
CASSSRRQGFGWTSGSYEQYF	TGTGCCAGCAGTTCTCGGCGACAGGGCTTTGGGTGGACTAGCGGGTCCTACGAGCAGTACTTC	TRBD2	NA	TRBV28	TRBJ2-7
CASGRVTEAFF	TGTGCCAGCGGGAGGGTCACTGAAGCTTTCTTT	NA	once	TRBV28	TRBJ1-1
CASSWTESSYNEQFF	TGTGCCAGCAGCTGGACCGAGAGCTCCTACAATGAGCAGTTCTTC	NA	once	TRBV9	TRBJ2-1
CAISESNNGRDRGYSPLHF	TGTGCCATCAGTGAGTCTAACAATGGAAGGGACAGGGGGTATTCACCCCTCCACTTT	TRBD1	NA	TRBV10-3	TRBJ1-6
CASSLREGGSYEQYF	TGTGCCAGCAGTTTAAGGGAGGGAGGTTCGTACGAGCAGTACTTC	TRBD2	NA	TRBV27	TRBJ2-7
CASSPEGQGANEQFF	TGTGCCAGCAGCCCCGAGGGACAGGGAGCGAATGAGCAGTTCTTC	TRBD1	NA	TRBV9	TRBJ2-1
CASSQEGTGFGNTIYF	TGTGCCAGCAGCCAAGAGGGGACAGGGTTTGGAAACACCATATATTTT	TRBD1	NA	TRBV3-1/TRBV3-2	TRBJ1-3
CTSSQAGPPYEQYF	TGCACCAGCAGCCAAGCGGGGCCCCCCTACGAGCAGTACTTC	NA	NA	TRBV1	TRBJ2-7
CAWTLTGLSYEQYF	TGTGCCTGGACTTTGACAGGGCTCTCCTACGAGCAGTACTTC	TRBD1	few	TRBV30	TRBJ2-7
CASSPQTGGTEAFF	TGTGCCAGCAGCCCACAGACAGGAGGAACTGAAGCTTTCTTT	NA	NA	TRBV3-1/TRBV3-2	TRBJ1-1
CASSFPRGGTIKNIQYF	TGTGCCAGCAGTTTTCCCAGGGGGGGGACGATCAAAAACATTCAGTACTTC	NA	NA	TRBV28	TRBJ2-4
CASSSGGIAHNEQFF	TGTGCCAGCAGTTCCGGCGGGATTGCCCACAATGAGCAGTTCTTC	NA	once	TRBV6-6	TRBJ2-1
CASSAPPPEEQFF	TGTGCCAGCAGCGCACCCCCGCCGGAGGAGCAGTTCTTC	NA	NA	TRBV7-9	TRBJ2-1
CASRTGFQGEQYF	TGTGCCAGCAGAACAGGGTTTCAGGGCGAGCAGTACTTC	NA	NA	TRBV6-6	TRBJ2-7
CATSDLRKGLEQFF	TGTGCCACCAGTGATTTACGGAAGGGTCTTGAGCAGTTCTTC	NA	once	TRBV24-1	TRBJ2-1
CASSPQTGVTYGYTF	TGTGCCAGCAGCCCTCAGACAGGGGTGACCTATGGCTACACCTTC	TRBD1	few	TRBV3-1/TRBV3-2	TRBJ1-2
CASSATGGDYNEQFF	TGTGCCAGCAGCGCGACAGGGGGCGATTACAATGAGCAGTTCTTC	TRBD1	NA	TRBV9	TRBJ2-1
CASSLQGMTGANVLTF	TGTGCCAGCAGCTTGCAGGGCATGACTGGGGCCAACGTCCTGACTTTC	NA	once	TRBV5-6	TRBJ2-6
CASSQGGMRGGGNTIYF	TGTGCCAGCAGCCAAGGAGGGATGAGGGGGGGCGGAAACACCATATATTTT	NA	NA	TRBV4-2	TRBJ1-3
CASSLGLAGDEQYF	TGTGCCAGCTCCCTGGGACTAGCGGGAGACGAGCAGTACTTC	TRBD2	NA	TRBV18	TRBJ2-7
CASSLLTSGSYNEQFF	TGTGCCAGCTCACTTTTGACTAGCGGCTCCTACAATGAGCAGTTCTTC	TRBD2	NA	TRBV18	TRBJ2-1
CASSIRTGELFF	TGTGCCAGCAGTATCAGGACCGGGGAGCTGTTTTTT	NA	NA	TRBV2	TRBJ2-2
CASSVDRDAQPQHF	TGTGCCAGCTCGGTGGACAGGGATGCTCAGCCCCAGCATTTT	TRBD1	NA	TRBV18	TRBJ1-5
CASSLLGQGEDTQYF	TGTGCCAGCAGCTTACTTGGACAGGGTGAAGATACGCAGTATTTT	TRBD1	NA	TRBV7-2	TRBJ2-3
CATSAGLGGSVQFF	TGTGCCACCAGTGCCGGACTAGGGGGGTCGGTGCAGTTCTTC	NA	NA	TRBV24-1	TRBJ2-1